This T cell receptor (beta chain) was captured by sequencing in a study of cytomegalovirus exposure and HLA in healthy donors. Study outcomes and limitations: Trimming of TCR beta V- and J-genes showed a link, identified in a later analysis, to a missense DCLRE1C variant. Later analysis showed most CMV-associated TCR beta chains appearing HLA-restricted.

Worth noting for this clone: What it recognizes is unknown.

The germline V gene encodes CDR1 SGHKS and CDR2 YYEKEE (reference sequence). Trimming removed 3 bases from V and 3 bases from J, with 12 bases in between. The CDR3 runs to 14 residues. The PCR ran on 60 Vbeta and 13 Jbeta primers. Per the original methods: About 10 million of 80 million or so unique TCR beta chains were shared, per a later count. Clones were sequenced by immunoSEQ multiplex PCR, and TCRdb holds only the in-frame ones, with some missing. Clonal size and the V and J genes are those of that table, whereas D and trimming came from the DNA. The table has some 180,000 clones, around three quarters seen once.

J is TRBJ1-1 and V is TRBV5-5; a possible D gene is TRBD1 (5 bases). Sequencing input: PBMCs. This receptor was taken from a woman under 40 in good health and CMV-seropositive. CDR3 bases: TGTGCCAGCAGCTCGGGCCCCAGGGACACTGAAGCTTTCTTT. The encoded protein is CASSSGPRDTEAFF.